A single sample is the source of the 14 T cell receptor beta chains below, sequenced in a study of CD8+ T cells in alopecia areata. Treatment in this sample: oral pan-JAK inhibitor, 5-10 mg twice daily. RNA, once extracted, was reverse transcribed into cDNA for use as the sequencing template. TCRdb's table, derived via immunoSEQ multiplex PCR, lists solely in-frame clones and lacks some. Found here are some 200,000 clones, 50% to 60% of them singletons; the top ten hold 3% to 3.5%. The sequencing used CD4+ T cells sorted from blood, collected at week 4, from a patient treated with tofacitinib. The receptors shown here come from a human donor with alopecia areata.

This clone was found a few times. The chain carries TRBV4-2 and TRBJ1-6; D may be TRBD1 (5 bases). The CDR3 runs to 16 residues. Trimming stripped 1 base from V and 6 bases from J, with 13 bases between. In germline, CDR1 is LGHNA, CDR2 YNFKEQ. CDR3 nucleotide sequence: TGTGCCAGCAGCCAAGTTAACTCAGGGTCTAATTCACCCCTCCACTTT. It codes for CASSQVNSGSNSPLHF.

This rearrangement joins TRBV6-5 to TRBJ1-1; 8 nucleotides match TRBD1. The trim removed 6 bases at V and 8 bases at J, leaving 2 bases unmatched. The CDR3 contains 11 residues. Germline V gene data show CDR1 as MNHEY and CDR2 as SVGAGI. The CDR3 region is CASSQGAEAFF. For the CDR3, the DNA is TGTGCCAGCAGCCAGGGGGCGGAAGCTTTCTTT.

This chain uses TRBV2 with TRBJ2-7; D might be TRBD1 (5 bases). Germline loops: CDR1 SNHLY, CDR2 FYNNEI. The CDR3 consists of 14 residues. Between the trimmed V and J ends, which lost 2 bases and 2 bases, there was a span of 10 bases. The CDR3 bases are TGTGCCAGCAGTGAAAAAGTGGGGCCCTACGAGCAGTACTTC. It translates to CASSEKVGPYEQYF.

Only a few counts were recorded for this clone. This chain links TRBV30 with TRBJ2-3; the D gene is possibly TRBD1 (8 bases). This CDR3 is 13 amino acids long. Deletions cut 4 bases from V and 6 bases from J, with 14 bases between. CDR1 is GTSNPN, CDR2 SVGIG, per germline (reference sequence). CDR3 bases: TGTGCCTGGAACGACAGGGGAGGGGATACGCAGTATTTT. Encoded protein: CAWNDRGGDTQYF.

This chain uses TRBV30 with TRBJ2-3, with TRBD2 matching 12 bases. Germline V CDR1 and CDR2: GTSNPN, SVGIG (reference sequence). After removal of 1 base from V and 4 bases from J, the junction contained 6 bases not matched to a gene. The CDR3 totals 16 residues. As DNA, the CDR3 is TGTGCCTGGAGTGCCCTAGCGGGGGGGCCCTCAGATACGCAGTATTTT. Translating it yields CAWSALAGGPSDTQYF.

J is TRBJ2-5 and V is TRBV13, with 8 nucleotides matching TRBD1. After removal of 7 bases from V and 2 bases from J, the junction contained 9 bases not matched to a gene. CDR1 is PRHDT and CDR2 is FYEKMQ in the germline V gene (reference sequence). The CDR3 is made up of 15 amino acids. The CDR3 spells CASTSRTGNQETQYF. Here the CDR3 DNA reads TGTGCCAGCACCTCTAGGACAGGGAATCAAGAGACCCAGTACTTC. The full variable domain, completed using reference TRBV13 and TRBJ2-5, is AAGVIQSPRHLIKEKRETATLKCYPIPRHDTVYWYQQGPGQDPQFLISFYEKMQSDKGSIPDRFSAQQFSDYHSELNMSSLELGDSALYFCASTSRTGNQETQYFGPGTRLLVL.

The DNA for the CDR3 is TGTGCCAGCAGCTTCAATGCAATCCCGACAGATACGCAGTATTTT. Protein sequence: CASSFNAIPTDTQYF. The chain links TRBV7-2 to TRBJ2-3; D uncertain. V was shortened by 3 bases and J by 3 bases, with 13 bases between the two germline ends. This CDR3 spans 15 amino acids. The germline V gene encodes CDR1 SGHTA and CDR2 FQGNSA.

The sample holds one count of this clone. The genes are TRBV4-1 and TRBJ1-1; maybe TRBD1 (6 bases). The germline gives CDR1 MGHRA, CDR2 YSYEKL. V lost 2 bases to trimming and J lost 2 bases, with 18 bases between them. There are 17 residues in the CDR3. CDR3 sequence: CASSQPVRGRENTEAFF. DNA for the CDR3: TGCGCCAGCAGCCAACCAGTACGGGGGCGCGAAAACACTGAAGCTTTCTTT.

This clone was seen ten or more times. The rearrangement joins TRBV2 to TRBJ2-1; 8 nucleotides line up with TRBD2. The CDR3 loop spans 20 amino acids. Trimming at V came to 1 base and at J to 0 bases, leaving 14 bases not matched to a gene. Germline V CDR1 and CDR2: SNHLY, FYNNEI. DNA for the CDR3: TGTGCCAGCAGTGAAGTGGGTTGGGATAGCGGGGCTAGCTCCTACAATGAGCAGTTCTTC. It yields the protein CASSEVGWDSGASSYNEQFF.

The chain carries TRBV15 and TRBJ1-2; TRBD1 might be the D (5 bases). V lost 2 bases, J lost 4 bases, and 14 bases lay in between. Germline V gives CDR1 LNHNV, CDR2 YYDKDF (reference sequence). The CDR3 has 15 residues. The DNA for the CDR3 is TGTGCCACCAGCAGATCCGGGGGAGGAATCTATGGCTACACCTTC. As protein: CATSRSGGGIYGYTF.

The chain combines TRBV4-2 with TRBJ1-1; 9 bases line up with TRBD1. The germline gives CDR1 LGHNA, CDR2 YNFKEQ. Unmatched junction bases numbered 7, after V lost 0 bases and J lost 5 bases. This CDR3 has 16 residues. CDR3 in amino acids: CASSQDLGQGGTEAFF. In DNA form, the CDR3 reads TGTGCCAGCAGCCAAGACCTGGGACAGGGAGGGACTGAAGCTTTCTTT.

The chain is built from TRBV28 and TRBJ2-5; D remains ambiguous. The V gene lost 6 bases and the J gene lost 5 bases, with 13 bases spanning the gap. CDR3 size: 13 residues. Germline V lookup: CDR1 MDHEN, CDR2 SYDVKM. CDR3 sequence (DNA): TGTGCCAGCAGCCAGTCGGGTGGGGAGACCCAGTACTTC. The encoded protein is CASSQSGGETQYF.

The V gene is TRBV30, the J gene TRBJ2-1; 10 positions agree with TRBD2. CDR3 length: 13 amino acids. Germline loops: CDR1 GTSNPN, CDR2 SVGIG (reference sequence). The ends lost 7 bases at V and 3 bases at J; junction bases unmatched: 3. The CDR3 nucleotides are TGTGCCTTACCTAGCGGGGGCTACAATGAGCAGTTCTTC. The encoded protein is CALPSGGYNEQFF.

CDR3 DNA: TGTGCCAGCAGTCCTCGGGAAAAACTGTTTTTT. This encodes CASSPREKLFF. The chain has TRBV6-6 and TRBJ1-4; no clear D. CDR3 size: 11 residues. Looked up from germline, CDR1 is MNHNY and CDR2 is SVGAGI (reference sequence). Trimming shortened V by 5 bases and J by 8 bases, and 6 bases separated the two germline ends.